Here is one T cell receptor (beta chain) with its context. What it binds is not known. This specimen belongs to a study of T cells expressing NK-cell markers. For the study at large: It was sorted CD3+CD56-NKG2C+, CD3+CD56+NKG2C- and CD3+CD56+NKG2C+ T cells that provided the TCR beta repertoires. Sequenced donors, eight in total, included seven who were HCMV-seropositive and one who was seronegative. Study conclusions and caveats: CD8+ T cells in over 5 donors included dominant NKG2C+ clonotypes at about 1.0-7.5%.

The authors generated TCR beta cDNA through 5'RACE template switching with UMIs. Reprocessing the 5' RACE reads, TCRdb reports a single entry for every CDR3 protein and omits DNA. The sample table sets out roughly 150,000 distinct CDR3 sequences. CDR1 and CDR2 (germline): SSHAT, FNYEAQ (reference sequence). The CDR3 spans 15 residues. Sequencing used blood T cells: a sorted CD56 or NKG2C T cell subset, CD4+ or CD8+ T cells, or bulk PBMC T cells (not recorded which). The sequence came from a man aged 18-75 years in good health. V usage is TRBV7-7 and J usage is TRBJ2-5; the TCRdb D gene call, TRBD1, has no DNA to confirm it. This CDR3 is CASSQGQGRKETQYF.